These 9 T cell receptor beta chains were all obtained from the same sample, sequenced in a study of neoadjuvant nivolumab and ipilimumab in lung cancer (TCRdb year 2020). Libraries were built with the immunoSEQ multiplex PCR assay. TCRdb provides this immuneACCESS table in a form limited to in-frame rearrangements. Some clones are lacking; in checked studies, under half of them reflect an unresolved V gene, and why the rest are absent is not known. In all, the sample holds about 18,000 clones, and 87% of those were seen once. The ten top clones hold roughly 2.1% of the sample. The sample's time point, from its label and the paper: pretherapy, before neoadjuvant immune checkpoint inhibitors. The sequencing used peripheral blood, collected before neoadjuvant nivolumab, alone or with ipilimumab. These receptors were taken from an adult with non-small cell lung cancer.

The chain combines TRBV7-8 with TRBJ2-1; D is uncertain. Trimming stripped 1 base from V and 0 bases from J, with 10 bases between. Germline values: CDR1 SGHVS, CDR2 FQNEAQ. The CDR3 sequence is 16 residues long. CDR3 bases: TGTGCCAGCAGCTTAGAAGTCCACAGCTCCTACAATGAGCAGTTCTTC. This gives the protein CASSLEVHSSYNEQFF.

The genes are TRBV6-1 and TRBJ2-1, with 7 bases aligning to TRBD1. CDR3 size: 15 residues. Germline V lookup: CDR1 MNHNS, CDR2 SASEGT. V gave up 2 bases and J gave up 4 bases; unmatched junction bases: 5. The CDR3 protein is CASSERDRDYNEQFF. The CDR3 nucleotides are TGTGCCAGCAGTGAACGAGACAGGGATTACAATGAGCAGTTCTTC.

This chain's CDR3 is CASSYPRTDQETQYF. CDR3 DNA sequence: TGTGCCAGCAGTTACCCGAGGACGGATCAAGAGACCCAGTACTTC. The chain joins TRBV6-6 to TRBJ2-5; D gene uncertain. The CDR3 is 15 residues long. Between the trimmed V and J ends, which lost 2 bases and 2 bases, there was a span of 12 bases. Germline CDR1 reads MNHNY; CDR2 reads SVGAGI (reference sequence).

This clone is labeled medium-sized. This chain joins TRBV19 and TRBJ2-1; the D gene is possibly TRBD2 (6 bases). Trimming removed 10 bases at V and 8 bases at J, with 18 bases between. Germline lookup yields CDR1 LNHDA and CDR2 SQIVND (reference sequence). The CDR3 is 13 amino acids. The CDR3 protein is CATRDFSVDEQFF. The DNA of the CDR3 is TGTGCCACCCGGGACTTCTCAGTCGATGAGCAGTTCTTC.

The CDR3 region is CASSRDITSYEQYF. As DNA, the CDR3 is TGTGCCAGTAGTAGAGACATTACCTCCTACGAGCAGTACTTC. V usage is TRBV19 and J usage is TRBJ2-7; no firm D call. CDR3 length: 14 amino acids. Germline values: CDR1 LNHDA, CDR2 SQIVND (reference sequence). V lost 4 bases to trimming and J lost 0 bases, with 10 bases between them. The variable domain in full, completed from reference TRBV19 and TRBJ2-7, reads DGGITQSPKYLFRKEGQNVTLSCEQNLNHDAMYWYRQDPGQGLRLIYYSQIVNDFQKGDIAEGYSVSREKKESFPLTVTSAQKNPTAFYLCASSRDITSYEQYFGPGTRLTVT.

The chain uses TRBV7-9 and TRBJ2-5; D unresolved. V lost 2 bases and J 5 bases, leaving 9 bases between the germline ends. The CDR3 is made up of 13 amino acids. Germline V CDR1 and CDR2: SEHNR, FQNEAQ (reference sequence). The CDR3 here is CASSLFQGETQYF. DNA of the CDR3: TGTGCCAGCAGCTTATTCCAAGGGGAGACCCAGTACTTC.

The chain couples TRBV20-1 to TRBJ1-2, with no clear D. CDR3 size: 11 residues. V was shortened by 1 base and J by 3 bases, with 3 bases between the two germline ends. Per germline, CDR1 DFQATT and CDR2 SNEGSKA (reference sequence). CDR3 DNA sequence: TGCAGTGCTAGAGGGGACTATGGCTACACCTTC. Amino acid sequence: CSARGDYGYTF.

The chain carries TRBV9 and TRBJ1-5, with unresolved D. Germline CDR1 and CDR2: SGDLS and YYNGEE. The V and J ends lost 0 bases and 1 base respectively, with 23 bases between them. CDR3 length: 20 amino acids. In nucleotides, the CDR3 is TGTGCCAGCAGCGTAGTCGGTTTAGGGTACATAGTGATAAGCAATCAGCCCCAGCATTTT. Translation gives CASSVVGLGYIVISNQPQHF.

The chain joins TRBV29-1 to TRBJ2-7; TRBD2 matches at 11 bases. The V gene end was trimmed by 3 bases and the J gene end by 5 bases; junction bases not matched to a gene: 9. CDR3 length equals 15 residues. Per the germline V gene, CDR1 is SQVTM and CDR2 is ANQGSEA. This CDR3 is CSVDTQGLAADEQYF. CDR3 DNA: TGCAGCGTTGATACGCAGGGACTAGCGGCTGACGAGCAGTACTTC.